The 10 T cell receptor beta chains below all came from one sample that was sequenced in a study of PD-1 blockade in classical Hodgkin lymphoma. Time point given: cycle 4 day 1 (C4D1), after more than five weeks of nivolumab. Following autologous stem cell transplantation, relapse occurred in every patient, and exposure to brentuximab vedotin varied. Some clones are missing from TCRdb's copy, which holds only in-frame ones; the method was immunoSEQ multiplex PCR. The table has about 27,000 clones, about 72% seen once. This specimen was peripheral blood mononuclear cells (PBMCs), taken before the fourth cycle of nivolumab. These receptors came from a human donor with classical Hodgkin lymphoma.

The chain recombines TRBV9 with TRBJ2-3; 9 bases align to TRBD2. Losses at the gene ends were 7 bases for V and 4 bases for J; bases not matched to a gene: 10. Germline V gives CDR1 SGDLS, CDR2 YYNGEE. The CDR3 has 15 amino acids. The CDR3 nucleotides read TGTGCCAGCGGAACCTCCGGCGGGAGGGCAGATACGCAGTATTTT. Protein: CASGTSGGRADTQYF. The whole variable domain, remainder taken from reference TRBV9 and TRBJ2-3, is DSGVTQTPKHLITATGQRVTLRCSPRSGDLSVYWYQQSLDQGLQFLIQYYNGEERAKGNILERFSAQQFPDLHSELNLSSLELGDSALYFCASGTSGGRADTQYFGPGTRLTVL.

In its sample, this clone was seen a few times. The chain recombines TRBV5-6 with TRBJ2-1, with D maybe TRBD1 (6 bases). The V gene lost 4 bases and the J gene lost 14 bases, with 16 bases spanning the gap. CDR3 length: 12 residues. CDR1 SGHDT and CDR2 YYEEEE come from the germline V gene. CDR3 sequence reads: CASSVLQGDEFF. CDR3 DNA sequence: TGTGCCAGCAGCGTTCTACAGGGAGACGAGTTCTTC.

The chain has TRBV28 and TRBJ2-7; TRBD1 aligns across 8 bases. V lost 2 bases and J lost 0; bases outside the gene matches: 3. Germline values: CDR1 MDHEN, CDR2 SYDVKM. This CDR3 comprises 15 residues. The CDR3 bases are TGTGCCAGCAGTTTAACAGGGACAGGCTCCTACGAGCAGTACTTC. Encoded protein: CASSLTGTGSYEQYF.

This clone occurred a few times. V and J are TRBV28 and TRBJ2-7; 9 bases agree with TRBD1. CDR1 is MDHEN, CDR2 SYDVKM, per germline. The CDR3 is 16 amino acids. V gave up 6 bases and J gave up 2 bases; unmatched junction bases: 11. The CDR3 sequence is CASSPWTGDPTYEQYF. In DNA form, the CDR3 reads TGTGCCAGCAGCCCATGGACAGGGGATCCGACCTACGAGCAGTACTTC.

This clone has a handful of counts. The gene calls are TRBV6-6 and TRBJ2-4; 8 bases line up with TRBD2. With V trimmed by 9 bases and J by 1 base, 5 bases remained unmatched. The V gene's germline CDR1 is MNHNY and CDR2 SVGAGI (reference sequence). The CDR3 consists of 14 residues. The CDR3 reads CASSGAGAKNIQYF. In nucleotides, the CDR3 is TGTGCCAGTAGCGGGGCCGGGGCCAAAAACATTCAGTACTTC.

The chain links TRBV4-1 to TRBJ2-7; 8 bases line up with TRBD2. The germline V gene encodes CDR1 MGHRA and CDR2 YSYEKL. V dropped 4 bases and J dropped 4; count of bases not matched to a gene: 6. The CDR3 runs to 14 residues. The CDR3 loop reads CASSRDSGGYEQYF. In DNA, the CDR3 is TGCGCCAGCAGCCGCGACAGCGGGGGATACGAGCAGTACTTC.

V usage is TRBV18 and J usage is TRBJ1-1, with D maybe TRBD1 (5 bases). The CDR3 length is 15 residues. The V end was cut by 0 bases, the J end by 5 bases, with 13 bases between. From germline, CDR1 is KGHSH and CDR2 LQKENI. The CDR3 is CASSPPARVGTEAFF. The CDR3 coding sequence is TGTGCCAGCTCACCACCGGCCAGGGTGGGGACTGAAGCTTTCTTT.

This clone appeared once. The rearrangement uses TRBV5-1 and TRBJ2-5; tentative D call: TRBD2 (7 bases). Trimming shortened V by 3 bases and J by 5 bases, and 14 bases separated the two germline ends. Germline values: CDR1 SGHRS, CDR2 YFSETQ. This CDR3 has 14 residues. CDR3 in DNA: TGCGCCAGCAGCTCGCTGGGGGGGGCCGAGACCCAGTACTTC. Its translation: CASSSLGGAETQYF. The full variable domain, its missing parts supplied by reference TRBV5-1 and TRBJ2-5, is KAGVTQTPRYLIKTRGQQVTLSCSPISGHRSVSWYQQTPGQGLQFLFEYFSETQRNKGNFPGRFSGRQFSNSRSEMNVSTLELGDSALYLCASSSLGGAETQYFGPGTRLLVL.

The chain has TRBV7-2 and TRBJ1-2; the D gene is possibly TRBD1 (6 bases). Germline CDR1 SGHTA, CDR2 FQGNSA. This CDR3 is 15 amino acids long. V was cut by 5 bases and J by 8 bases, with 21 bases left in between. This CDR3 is CASSDRFGTLGGYTF. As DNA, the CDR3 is TGTGCCAGCAGCGACAGGTTCGGGACTCTGGGGGGCTACACCTTC.

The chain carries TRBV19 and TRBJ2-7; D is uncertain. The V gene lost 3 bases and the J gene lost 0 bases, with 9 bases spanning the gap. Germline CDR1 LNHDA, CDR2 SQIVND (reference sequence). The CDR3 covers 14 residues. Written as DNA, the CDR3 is TGTGCCAGTAGTATTTCAATGGCCTCCTACGAGCAGTACTTC. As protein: CASSISMASYEQYF.